Listed below are T cell receptor beta chains from one sample, sequenced in a study of T cells after yellow fever vaccination. TCRdb reanalysed the 5' RACE reads using MiXCR and keeps one entry per CDR3 protein. The sample includes roughly 100,000 distinct CDR3 sequences, around 9.8% of them seen just once. The specimen comprised CD8+ T cells not binding an NS4B(214-222) dextramer, sorted from PBMCs, sampled around 14 days after the first yellow fever vaccination. The receptors derive from a man younger than 35 who received the YFV17D yellow fever vaccine. CDR3s include the opening cysteine and the closing phenylalanine or tryptophan. Fields, in order: J gene, clone size, V gene, D gene, CDR3 protein, CDR3 DNA. D genes are given only for firm matches. Clone size appears in some rows only: once, few, many, or a class for an expanded clone.

TRBJ2-7	NA	TRBV5-1	NA	CASSLAVDSSYEQYF	TGCGCCAGCAGCTTGGCCGTGGATAGCTCCTACGAGCAGTACTTC
TRBJ1-5	few	TRBV7-2	NA	CASSSRGFEQPQHF	TGTGCCAGCAGCTCTAGGGGGTTCGAGCAGCCCCAGCATTTT
TRBJ2-1	few	TRBV4-3	NA	CASSQADRNEQFF	TGCGCCAGCAGCCAAGCAGACCGCAATGAGCAGTTCTTC
TRBJ2-5	few	TRBV4-2	NA	CASSYRLGAQETQYF	TGTGCCAGCAGCTACCGTTTGGGTGCCCAAGAGACCCAGTACTTC
TRBJ1-1	few	TRBV7-9	TRBD1	CASSIYRGNTEAFF	TGTGCCAGCAGCATATACAGGGGAAACACTGAAGCTTTCTTT
TRBJ2-3	few	TRBV29-1	NA	CSVEGGGHLIPSSTDTQYF	TGCAGCGTTGAGGGTGGAGGGCACTTAATTCCTTCTAGCACAGATACGCAGTATTTT
TRBJ1-2	few	TRBV5-6	TRBD1	CASSTLTGAGRHGYTF	TGTGCCAGCAGCACGCTTACAGGGGCCGGGCGCCATGGCTACACCTTC
TRBJ1-2	NA	TRBV6-1	NA	CASSEFGGAGYTF	TGTGCCAGCAGTGAGTTCGGGGGGGCTGGCTACACCTTC
TRBJ2-2	NA	TRBV7-9	NA	CASSLSVNTGELFF	TGTGCCAGCAGCCTCAGTGTGAACACCGGGGAGCTGTTTTTT
TRBJ2-5	few	TRBV7-2	TRBD1	CASSFLSRDRRTQYF	TGTGCCAGCAGCTTCTTATCCCGGGACAGAAGAACCCAGTACTTC
TRBJ1-1	NA	TRBV6-1	NA	CASSPRTEMNTEAFF	TGTGCCAGCAGTCCTCGGACAGAAATGAACACTGAAGCTTTCTTT
TRBJ2-1	few	TRBV3-1	TRBD1	CASSQVGHRGTNNEQFF	TGTGCCAGCAGCCAAGTCGGCCACAGGGGTACCAACAATGAGCAGTTCTTC
TRBJ1-2	many	TRBV12-3/TRBV12-4	NA	CASSLGASYGYTF	TGTGCCAGCAGCCTCGGGGCCAGCTATGGCTACACCTTC
TRBJ1-1	NA	TRBV4-1	TRBD1	CASSQGSGGHGTEAFF	TGCGCCAGCAGCCAAGGGTCAGGGGGCCACGGCACTGAAGCTTTCTTT
TRBJ2-3	NA	TRBV4-1	TRBD1	CASSQAPSRQGIADTQYF	TGCGCCAGCAGCCAAGCTCCATCGAGACAGGGTATCGCAGATACGCAGTATTTT
TRBJ1-2	NA	TRBV6-5	NA	CASSYSQGGYTF	TGTGCCAGCAGTTACTCACAGGGAGGCTACACCTTC
TRBJ2-3	few	TRBV7-2	TRBD1	CASSRDPGTEVTDTQYF	TGTGCCAGCAGCAGGGACCCCGGGACAGAAGTCACAGATACGCAGTATTTT
TRBJ1-1	NA	TRBV6-5	NA	CASSYSRGVGTEAFF	TGTGCCAGCAGTTACTCCCGGGGGGTCGGCACTGAAGCTTTCTTT
TRBJ2-7	NA	TRBV5-1	TRBD1	CASSIGTGVNEQYF	TGCGCCAGCAGTATAGGGACAGGGGTCAACGAGCAGTACTTC
TRBJ1-2	few	TRBV2	NA	CASSPRQSANYGYTF	TGTGCCAGCAGTCCCCGACAGTCGGCTAACTATGGCTACACCTTC
TRBJ2-3	few	TRBV11-2	TRBD2	CASRSLAGGGDTQYF	TGTGCTAGTAGGAGTCTAGCGGGGGGGGGAGATACGCAGTATTTT
TRBJ2-3	NA	TRBV7-2	TRBD2	CASSLVVASGGTDTQYF	TGTGCCAGCAGCTTAGTGGTCGCTAGCGGGGGCACAGATACGCAGTATTTT
TRBJ1-1	few	TRBV29-1	NA	CSVGTANTEAFF	TGCAGCGTGGGGACGGCTAACACTGAAGCTTTCTTT
TRBJ2-1	many	TRBV29-1	NA	CSPRTRNEQFF	TGCAGCCCGCGGACTCGGAATGAGCAGTTCTTC
TRBJ2-3	few	TRBV12-3/TRBV12-4	TRBD2	CASSSSPSGGDTQYF	TGTGCCAGCAGTTCCTCCCCTAGCGGGGGAGATACGCAGTATTTT
TRBJ2-7	many	TRBV12-3/TRBV12-4	TRBD2	CASSPHLAGKYEQYF	TGTGCCAGCAGTCCCCACCTAGCGGGGAAATACGAGCAGTACTTC